These T cell receptor beta chains were read from a single sample in a study of T cells in localized non-small cell lung cancer. Clones were read by immunoSEQ multiplex PCR, and TCRdb kept only the in-frame ones, dropping some. This sample has 1,500 to 2,000 clones, with about 40% found just once. The sequenced sample was lung tumor tissue, obtained before any cancer treatment. The receptors stem from a woman aged 40-75 years with stage II lung adenocarcinoma. CDR3s include the opening cysteine and the closing phenylalanine or tryptophan. A D gene is named only where the DNA matches it firmly. Only part of the rows carry a size: once, few, many, or a class if the clone is expanded.

len,abundance,d_gene,v_gene,j_gene,CDR3aa,CDR3nt
16,few,TRBD2,TRBV11-3,TRBJ2-5,CASSSPSGGWRETQYF,TGTGCCAGCAGCTCCCCTAGCGGGGGGTGGAGGGAGACCCAGTACTTC
13,few,TRBD1,TRBV6-8,TRBJ1-4,CASNHRGLEKLFF,TGTGCCAGCAACCACAGGGGCTTGGAAAAACTGTTTTTT
14,few,TRBD1,TRBV11-3,TRBJ1-2,CASSSGQGVGGYTF,TGTGCCAGCAGCTCGGGACAGGGGGTCGGTGGCTACACCTTC
14,few,-,TRBV25-1,TRBJ2-5,CASSVPGLQETQYF,TGTGCCAGCAGTGTCCCGGGCCTCCAAGAGACCCAGTACTTC
13,-,-,TRBV30,TRBJ1-3,CAYSRGAGNTIYF,TGTGCCTATTCGAGGGGGGCTGGAAACACCATATATTTT
15,-,-,TRBV18,TRBJ2-7,CASSDSNSGSYEQYF,TGTGCCAGCTCCGACTCGAATAGTGGGTCCTACGAGCAGTACTTC
16,few,-,TRBV6-8,TRBJ1-5,CASSVEAGAGNQPQHF,TGTGCCAGCAGTGTTGAGGCGGGGGCGGGCAATCAGCCCCAGCATTTT
17,-,-,TRBV1,TRBJ1-6,CASSQDSQGSYNSPLHF,TGCGCCAGCAGCCAGGACTCACAGGGCTCCTATAATTCACCCCTCCACTTT
16,-,-,TRBV7-7,TRBJ1-3,CASSLSRPISGNTIYF,TGTGCCAGCAGCTTAAGTAGACCGATCTCTGGAAACACCATATATTTT
14,-,-,TRBV16,TRBJ1-4,CASSLLGGNEKLFF,TGTGCCAGCAGCCTCCTCGGGGGTAATGAAAAACTGTTTTTT
18,large,-,TRBV11-3,TRBJ2-7,CASSQRAGRSQPLYEQYF,TGTGCCAGCAGCCAAAGGGCTGGGCGTTCCCAACCCCTCTACGAGCAGTACTTC
13,-,-,TRBV29-1,TRBJ1-1,CSVDGVENTEAFF,TGCAGCGTTGACGGGGTAGAGAACACTGAAGCTTTCTTT
12,-,-,TRBV14,TRBJ2-7,CASSQVGYEQYF,TGTGCCAGCAGCCAAGTGGGCTACGAGCAGTACTTC
15,-,-,TRBV11-3,TRBJ1-5,CASSPGTVGNQPQHF,TGTGCCAGCAGCCCTGGGACTGTCGGCAATCAGCCCCAGCATTTT
15,medium-sized,-,TRBV6-1,TRBJ1-2,CASSEERGVEGPNTF,TGTGCCAGCAGTGAAGAACGAGGGGTAGAAGGGCCAAACACCTTC
17,-,-,TRBV11-3,TRBJ1-6,CASSLTGRIVYNSPLHF,TGTGCCAGCAGCTTGACGGGACGGATAGTCTATAATTCACCCCTCCACTTT
15,large,TRBD1,TRBV11-3,TRBJ1-2,CASSRRTGDDYGYTF,TGTGCCAGCAGTCGACGAACAGGGGACGACTATGGCTACACCTTC
12,-,-,TRBV19,TRBJ2-7,CASSIGGSEQYF,TGTGCCAGTAGTATAGGAGGGAGCGAGCAGTACTTC
11,-,-,TRBV30,TRBJ2-7,CAWSSSYEQYF,TGTGCCTGGAGTTCCTCATACGAGCAGTACTTC
16,few,-,TRBV11-1,TRBJ2-7,CASSLDPILSSYEQYF,TGTGCCAGCAGCTTAGATCCGATACTTAGCTCCTACGAGCAGTACTTC
16,-,-,TRBV5-1,TRBJ2-2,CASSYGGQGYSGELFF,TGCGCCAGCAGTTACGGAGGGCAGGGGTACAGCGGGGAGCTGTTTTTT
14,medium-sized,TRBD1,TRBV11-3,TRBJ1-4,CASSFGQGSEKLFF,TGTGCCAGCAGCTTCGGACAGGGGAGTGAAAAACTGTTTTTT
13,-,-,TRBV10-3,TRBJ2-5,CAISGLGGETQYF,TGTGCCATCAGTGGACTAGGGGGCGAGACCCAGTACTTC
15,few,-,TRBV6-8,TRBJ1-2,CASNDGGGPFNGYTF,TGTGCCAGCAACGATGGGGGAGGTCCCTTCAATGGCTACACCTTC
14,medium-sized,-,TRBV11-3,TRBJ2-7,CASSSSPGPYEQYF,TGTGCCAGCAGCTCTAGCCCAGGGCCCTACGAGCAGTACTTC
16,-,-,TRBV14,TRBJ1-1,CASSHPGLRMNTEAFF,TGTGCCAGCAGCCACCCCGGACTCCGGATGAACACTGAAGCTTTCTTT
14,-,TRBD1,TRBV27,TRBJ1-3,CASRQGQSGNTIYF,TGTGCCAGCCGGCAGGGACAGTCTGGAAACACCATATATTTT
13,-,-,TRBV6-8,TRBJ2-5,CASSYGAWETQYF,TGTGCCAGCAGTTACGGAGCATGGGAGACCCAGTACTTC
16,-,-,TRBV11-3,TRBJ1-2,CASSLEGMAASLGYTF,TGTGCCAGCAGCTTAGAGGGGATGGCAGCCTCCTTGGGCTACACCTTC
14,-,-,TRBV11-3,TRBJ2-5,CASSLGVVTETQYF,TGTGCCAGCAGCTTAGGCGTAGTCACAGAGACCCAGTACTTC
15,few,TRBD1,TRBV11-3,TRBJ2-3,CASSQGGQATDTQYF,TGTGCCAGCAGCCAGGGGGGACAGGCCACAGATACGCAGTATTTT
15,-,TRBD1,TRBV28,TRBJ2-7,CASSPETGGKREQYF,TGTGCCAGCAGTCCTGAGACAGGGGGAAAACGCGAGCAGTACTTC
12,-,-,TRBV30,TRBJ2-7,CAWRTGSYEQYF,TGTGCCTGGAGGACAGGATCCTACGAGCAGTACTTC
15,few,-,TRBV10-3,TRBJ2-7,CASSEGGAISYEQYF,TGTGCCAGCAGTGAGGGCGGGGCAATCTCCTACGAGCAGTACTTC
15,-,-,TRBV18,TRBJ2-5,CASSPRQGRAETQYF,TGTGCCAGCTCACCTCGACAGGGGAGGGCGGAGACCCAGTACTTC
13,-,-,TRBV6-8,TRBJ1-1,CASTRGSNTEAFF,TGTGCCAGCACAAGGGGCTCGAACACTGAAGCTTTCTTT
15,-,-,TRBV11-3,TRBJ1-1,CASRTSVTGGTEAFF,TGTGCCAGCAGGACCTCAGTTACAGGAGGCACTGAAGCTTTCTTT
16,medium-sized,-,TRBV11-3,TRBJ1-1,CASSPRGSGENTEAFF,TGTGCCAGCAGCCCCAGGGGTTCCGGAGAGAACACTGAAGCTTTCTTT
17,-,TRBD1,TRBV6-8,TRBJ2-6,CASSRGQDFSGANVLTF,TGTGCCAGCAGTCGCGGACAGGATTTCTCTGGGGCCAACGTCCTGACTTTC
15,-,-,TRBV11-3,TRBJ1-5,CASSLMVAGNQPQHF,TGTGCCAGCAGCTTAATGGTAGCCGGCAATCAGCCCCAGCATTTT
16,-,-,TRBV30,TRBJ1-1,CAWSAGEAGQNTEAFF,TGTGCCTGGAGTGCTGGTGAGGCAGGGCAGAACACTGAAGCTTTCTTT